The rows below give T cell receptor beta chains drawn from one sample of a study of cytomegalovirus exposure and HLA in healthy donors. Libraries were prepared by immunoSEQ multiplex PCR; TCRdb keeps only in-frame clonotypes and omits some of them. This sample has roughly 120,000 clones, with approximately 79% found just once. Sequenced material: PBMCs. These receptors came from a young man in good health and CMV-seropositive. CDR3s include the opening cysteine and the closing phenylalanine or tryptophan. D genes are given only for firm matches. Clone size, where shown, is once, few, many, or a class for clones that have expanded.

CDR3 DNA,CDR3 protein,J gene,V gene,D gene,clone size
TGTGCCAGCAGCTCAAGCCTTGATGACTACGAGCAGTACTTC,CASSSSLDDYEQYF,TRBJ2-7,TRBV5-6,.,.
TGTGCCAGTAGCCAGCAGCCAGGCGACACTGAAGCTTTCTTT,CASSQQPGDTEAFF,TRBJ1-1,TRBV19,.,once
TGTGCCTGGAGTCATCCTAGCGGGGGGGCCGTCGGGGAGCTGTTTTTT,CAWSHPSGGAVGELFF,TRBJ2-2,TRBV30,TRBD2,.
TGCGCCTCGCACGGGGGGACACAAGAGACCCAGTACTTC,CASHGGTQETQYF,TRBJ2-5,TRBV5-1,.,many
TGTGCCAGCAGCTTAGCGCTAATTGGGGACAGGGTCTTCGAAGGACCCGGGGAGCTGTTTTTT,CASSLALIGDRVFEGPGELFF,TRBJ2-2,TRBV7-8,TRBD1,.
TGTGCCTGGAGTGCCAGGAGGGAGCAGTTCTTC,CAWSARREQFF,TRBJ2-1,TRBV30,.,.
TGTGCCAGCAGCTTAGCCGAAGGGGCAGCAACGCAGTATTTT,CASSLAEGAATQYF,TRBJ2-3,TRBV7-6,.,medium-sized
TGTGCCAGCAGCTTAGCCCCTAGCGGGGGACGTTACGAGCAGTACTTC,CASSLAPSGGRYEQYF,TRBJ2-7,TRBV7-8,TRBD2,.
TGTGCCAGCACCCTAGCCGACGGGGAGCTGTTTTTT,CASTLADGELFF,TRBJ2-2,TRBV9,.,.
TGTGCCTGGAGTGGGGGGGACAGGGGCCCAAAGATAGACACCATATATTTT,CAWSGGDRGPKIDTIYF,TRBJ1-3,TRBV30,TRBD1,.
TGTGCCAGTAGTATAAGGGGTAGGATCACTGAAGCTTTCTTT,CASSIRGRITEAFF,TRBJ1-1,TRBV19,.,.
TGTGCCAGCAGGGTGAGGGCAGTATCTGGCTACACCTTC,CASRVRAVSGYTF,TRBJ1-2,TRBV2,.,.
TGTGCCAGCAGCTTAGGGGCAGGGACAGGGACTTACGAGCAGTACTTC,CASSLGAGTGTYEQYF,TRBJ2-7,TRBV11-2,TRBD1,.
TGTGCCAGCAGTTACAGTGGACAGACCTATGGCTACACCTTC,CASSYSGQTYGYTF,TRBJ1-2,TRBV6-5,.,.
TGTGCCAGCAGCACCTGGACAGGGGGAAACTATGGCTACACCTTC,CASSTWTGGNYGYTF,TRBJ1-2,TRBV9,TRBD1,.
TGTGCCAGCATCCGGGGTTGGAACACCGGGGAGCTGTTTTTT,CASIRGWNTGELFF,TRBJ2-2,TRBV7-9,.,.
TGTGCCATCAGTCCCGGGACAGGGGGACGCGAGCAGTACTTC,CAISPGTGGREQYF,TRBJ2-7,TRBV10-3,TRBD1,once